The clone carrying this T cell receptor (beta chain) was recorded at least ten times. Diagnoses were made from clinical symptoms, serum measures (thyroxine and TRAb), thyroid ultrasound and orbital computed tomography. RNA transcripts served as the template for amplifying TCR beta CDR3 regions. The HTBI set primed first-round TCR CDR3 RT-PCR. TCRdb analysed the multiplex PCR reads with MiXCR anew, one entry per CDR3 protein. The sample lists some 270,000 distinct CDR3 sequences, 13% occurring once. The sample is drawn from a study of T cells in Graves' hyperthyroidism and ophthalmopathy. The CDR3 has 14 amino acids. Trimming removed 1 base from V and 0 bases from J, with 7 bases in between. The V gene's germline CDR1 is MDHEN and CDR2 SYDVKM.

Material: blood. V usage is TRBV28 and J usage is TRBJ2-7; D gene uncertain. The TCR originated in a woman between 25 and 40 years old with Graves' hyperthyroidism that later progressed to Graves' ophthalmopathy. The CDR3 coding sequence is TGTGCCAGCAGTTTATACGACAACTCCTACGAGCAGTACTTC. Its protein product is CASSLYDNSYEQYF.